A few counts support the clone carrying this T cell receptor beta chain. Germline V CDR1 and CDR2: SGHDN, FVKESK. This CDR3 comprises 16 residues. Trimming shortened V by 1 base and J by 2 bases, and 12 bases separated the two germline ends. The source of the sample is a study of blood T cell repertoires in COVID-19. Study details: The United States, Italy and Spain were the sources of the acute and convalescent COVID-19 samples. T cells, B-cell-depleted T cells, or PBMCs provided the cDNA or gDNA that served as material.

In the study's own analysis: How many nucleated cells were present was estimated from reference gene primer amplification. Generated by immunoSEQ multiplex PCR, the TCRdb table keeps only in-frame clones and is missing some. From that table come the V and J calls and clone size; the DNA was used to work out D and trimming. The table shows under 85,000 clones, with 84% occurring only once. The source is a man in his fifties with acute or convalescent COVID-19. The material sequenced was peripheral blood. The chain is built from TRBV14 and TRBJ2-1, with D unclear. DNA of the CDR3: TGTGCCAGCAGCCAAGGACTCTCAATACCCTACAATGAGCAGTTCTTC. It yields the protein CASSQGLSIPYNEQFF.